This TCR beta chain was identified during a study of OX40 agonist ivuxolimab in advanced cancers. For the wider study: Ivuxolimab was an agonistic, fully human IgG2 monoclonal antibody directed against OX40 (CD134), a costimulatory receptor. Intravenous ivuxolimab was administered to patients every 2 weeks at six dose levels: 0.01, 0.1, 0.3, 1.5, 3 and 10 mg/kg. Of the approximately 50 dose-escalation patients, hepatocellular carcinoma was present in approximately 20, melanoma in around 15, renal cell carcinoma in 9 and head and neck cancer in 9. A male proportion of around 80% and a mean age of around 60 years, ranging from about 20 to 80, were recorded for the dose-escalation cohort. Prior anti-PD-1, anti-PD-L1 or anti-CTLA-4 therapy was permitted, and less than 45% of dose-escalation patients had received checkpoint inhibitors. Partial responses occurred in three dose-escalation patients: two with cutaneous melanoma and one with hepatocellular carcinoma. The point of sequencing TCRbeta in the periphery was to test whether ivuxolimab changed TCR sequence diversity and drove clonal T-cell expansion. The monotherapy dose-escalation portion (N of about 50 patients) of the phase I ivuxolimab trial is reported in the paper.

Genomic DNA was isolated from the sorted cells so that the TCRbeta CDR3 region could be sequenced. The immunoSEQ Assay was used for sequencing of TCRbeta CDR3 regions. Imported from immuneACCESS, the table was reduced by TCRdb to in-frame sequences with V and J called. These copies leave out some clones; in studies compared against another copy, an unresolved V gene accounts for under half, and the cause of the remainder is not known. Within this sample are about 73,000 clones, with approximately 90% of them counted one time only. The ten largest clones represent about 0.45% of the sample. From V the trimming removes 7 bases and from J it removes 4 bases, while the gene matches leave 6 bases of the junction unaccounted for. The CDR3 holds 14 amino acids from the cysteine to the phenylalanine. The entry retains the CDR3 DNA only, 42 bases that are in frame from base 1. CDR1 and CDR2, looked up from the germline V gene, are SQVTM and ANQGSEA.

Here is what the overall study found, with its caveats: Partial responders in the 0.1-3.0 mg/kg groups had among the lowest normalized peripheral clonal expansion, especially among CD8+ T cells. Clonal expansion of both CD4+ and CD8+ blood T cells was observed from baseline to week 6 at doses 0.1 to 3.0 mg/kg. After ivuxolimab, more expanded clones were found on average in CD8+ T cells than in CD4+ T cells. The antigen specificity of the clonally expanded peripheral T cells was not determined. Low levels of normalized T-cell clonal expansion were also seen in some patients who did not respond.

As for this clone: Its antigen remains unidentified. Base quality data are lacking; no much larger clone is found one base away.

The trial excluded patients who had a history of autoimmune disease or were on systemic immunosuppression. In every dose cohort, peripheral blood was drawn for TCR sequencing at baseline, cycle 4 day 1, and cycle 7 day 1. The samples were taken from a phase I, first-in-human, multicenter, open-label dose-escalation trial of ivuxolimab. Adults with locally advanced or metastatic melanoma, renal cell, hepatocellular, or head and neck squamous cell carcinoma were enrolled in the trial. CD4+ and CD8+ T cells were sorted separately from peripheral blood before TCR sequencing. Here the sequenced sample was CD4+ or CD8+ T cells sorted from blood, taken in a trial of the OX40 agonist ivuxolimab. The source of this sequence is an adult with an advanced solid tumor such as melanoma, head and neck, liver or kidney cancer. The sequence is built from TRBV29-1 and TRBJ2-3; the junction holds 12 bases that match TRBD2. This receptor has the CDR3 CSALTSGRPDTQYF. The nucleotide sequence is given as TGCAGCGCCCTGACTAGCGGGAGACCAGATACGCAGTATTTT.